This section outlines one T cell receptor (beta chain) sequence together with its context. Its antigen specificity is not known. No base-level quality is on record; no much larger clone is a single base apart. Collaborating institutions collected whole blood in K2EDTA tubes following their own protocols. For TCRbeta analysis, collaborator samples were shipped as frozen whole blood, as isolated PBMCs, or as DNA extracted from either sample type. The CDR3 covers 15 residues, taking in both the cysteine and the phenylalanine. Of the read, only the CDR3 DNA is kept; its 45 bases are in frame from base 1. The CDR1 and CDR2 encoded by the germline V gene are SGHRS and YFSETQ. Trimming accounts for 4 bases at V and 5 bases at J, while the number of junction bases matched to no gene is 10. The data were taken from a study of blood T cell repertoires in COVID-19 (TCRdb year 2020). With respect to the entire study: Samples covering the acute and convalescent phases of COVID-19 were provided by collaborators in the United States, Italy and Spain. The prospective study material was composed of cDNA or gDNA derived from T cells, B-cell-depleted T cells, or PBMCs. The dataset comprised deeply sampled blood TCRbeta repertoires from subjects exposed to, actively infected with, or recovered from COVID-19. A freely available public database, intended as a resource for researchers studying the immune response to SARS-CoV-2, is where the repertoires were released. Samples came from the ongoing ImmuneRACE study (first 160 participants) plus 1,254 subjects from 6 global collaborators. Sample metadata almost always included a de-identified subject ID, COVID-19 status, age in years and sex. Where available, HLA class I and class II types were obtained from metadata supplied by the sample provider rather than from assay-based typing. Points the paper makes about the study in general: The quantity of clinical and demographic metadata differed by source and by participant and was supplied without curation.

TCRbeta CDR3 regions were amplified from genomic DNA using the immunoSEQ Assay, a bias-controlled multiplex PCR. Processing in the source paper ran as follows. Within the assay, amplification of reference gene primers was used to estimate how many nucleated cells each sample contained. To quantify the absolute abundance of each unique TCRbeta CDR3 rearrangement, sequence reads were collapsed and filtered. For each sample, productive Simpson clonality was calculated as the square root of Simpson's diversity index across productive rearrangements. Here the immuneACCESS table is served through TCRdb, limited to in-frame sequences with V and J called. Missing clones are a known gap in these copies; in checked studies unresolved V genes cover under half, and the rest lacks a known reason. The DNA gave D and trimming, while V, J and clone size come from that table. This sample is represented by about 250,000 clones; roughly four fifths of them were singletons. The ten most abundant clones make up about 4.5% of the sample.

Input material: peripheral blood. Rearrangement joined TRBV5-1 to TRBJ1-1; the junction holds 8 bases that match TRBD1. The sequence was collected from a man aged 50 or older with active or convalescent COVID-19. In nucleotides, the sequence is TGCGCCAGCAGCACAGCAGGGGGCGCATGGACTGAAGCTTTCTTT. Its protein is CASSTAGGAWTEAFF.